This T cell receptor (beta chain) was identified in a study of CD4 T cells in relation to SARS-CoV-2 and coronaviruses. Between the trimmed V and J ends, which lost 4 bases and 3 bases, there was a span of 11 bases. Per the germline V gene, CDR1 is SGHRS and CDR2 is YFSETQ. This CDR3 region has 13 residues. The unexposed donors gave CD4+ T cells in about 2010-2018, prior to COVID-19. The cells were cultured for over eight days before CD4+ T cells were isolated. This clone appeared a few times. The antigen is not known. Method: immunoSEQ multiplex PCR; TCRdb's copy keeps in-frame clones and lacks some. The sample lists 15,000 to 20,000 clones; about 84% were seen once.

Sequenced material: CD4+ T cells from PBMCs, cultured in vitro. J is TRBJ2-7 and V is TRBV5-1; D may be TRBD1 (6 bases). This TCR was recovered from a human donor in good health. CDR3 sequence: CASSRTEYYEQYF. The CDR3 DNA reads TGCGCCAGCAGCAGGACAGAGTACTACGAGCAGTACTTC. The whole variable domain, remainder taken from reference TRBV5-1 and TRBJ2-7, is KAGVTQTPRYLIKTRGQQVTLSCSPISGHRSVSWYQQTPGQGLQFLFEYFSETQRNKGNFPGRFSGRQFSNSRSEMNVSTLELGDSALYLCASSRTEYYEQYFGPGTRLTVT.